The clone carrying this T cell receptor (beta chain) was counted between two and nine times. For the library, individual cDNA molecules each received unique molecular identifiers. Methods used by the authors: Samples contained a median of around 89,000 TCRs, with a range of about 23,224 to 690,600. MiXCR, run by TCRdb on the reads, gives a single entry per CDR3 protein. Clone size and V and J calls follow TCRdb, not the original study. The sample records fewer than 150,000 distinct CDR3 sequences, about 8.9% being singletons. The data originate from a study of human T cells and chemical hapten exposure. The starting material, unfractionated whole blood, was used for total RNA extraction. The clonotype originates from a human donor in good health. Some clones in this sample may be carry-over from other donors' samples. Specimen: whole blood.

Here the CDR3 reads CASSHTGQGGNEQFF. CDR3 nucleotide sequence: TGTGCCAGCAGCCACACCGGACAGGGGGGCAATGAGCAGTTCTTC. The chain has TRBV4-2 and TRBJ2-1, with 10 bases matching TRBD1. The germline gives CDR1 LGHNA, CDR2 YNFKEQ. There are 15 residues in the CDR3. Trimming took 3 bases from V and 6 from J; bases not matched to a gene: 5.